The TCR beta chain under discussion was sequenced for a study of a mutant IDH1 vaccine in newly diagnosed glioma (dated by TCRdb to about 2021). With regard to the full study: Vaccination was initiated 4-6 weeks after radiotherapy alone, or concurrently with temozolomide cycles in the chemotherapy-containing groups. Prior to enrollment, standard therapy consisting of radiotherapy alone, temozolomide alone, or radiochemotherapy with temozolomide had been administered to patients, with the combination being received by most patients. Six visits were used for peripheral blood collection: V03 (baseline), V05, V07, V10, V12 and V13. The week-35 safety follow-up took place at visit V12, and the week-47 end of study took place at visit V13. The roughly 33 treated patients were around 62% male and roughly 40% female, with a mean age of approximately 38 years. For exploratory analyses, about two dozen treated patients had longitudinal TCRB deep sequencing done wherever samples were available. Beyond this particular receptor, the publication reports: Across multiple MHC alleles, vaccine-induced immune responses were seen in approximately 93% of patients. The authors noted that analyses of patient blood samples could not be reproduced because of sample limitations. PBMC samples for TCRB deep sequencing were selected based on availability. Changes in the top peripheral T cell clonotypes picked up by TCRB sequencing did not appear to be linked to pseudoprogression.

Taken from the germline V gene (reference sequence), the CDR1 and CDR2 loops are MNHEY and SMNVEV. Including the terminal cysteine and phenylalanine, the CDR3 comprises 14 residues. Only the CDR3 region is kept as DNA, spanning 42 bases read in frame from base 1. From V the trimming removes 6 bases and from J it removes 3 bases, while the gene matches leave 5 bases of the junction unaccounted for. Library prep was done by the immunoSEQ multiplex PCR assay. Rearranged TCR beta chain sequences were amplified with the hsTCRB Kit following the manufacturer's protocol. TCRB libraries were sequenced on an Illumina MiSeq. The study's processing was this. Demultiplexing, trimming and gene mapping were performed with the kit vendor's proprietary platform. TCRdb mirrors the immuneACCESS table, restricted to in-frame sequences. Some clones are absent from its copies; in checked studies, under half trace to an unresolved V gene, and the reason for the others is unknown. Clonal size and the V and J genes are those of that table, whereas D and trimming came from the DNA. In this sample the table shows 73,000 or so clones, approximately 84% of which occur a single time. The biggest ten clones account for roughly 12% of the sample.

Per the publication, the time point label means: week 35, safety follow-up. A 20-mer mutant IDH1 peptide at 300 micrograms in Montanide made up each vaccine dose, which was injected subcutaneously together with topical imiquimod. Patients received eight vaccinations in weeks 1, 3, 5, 7, 11, 15, 19 and 23, corresponding to visits V03 through V10. Newly diagnosed WHO grade 3 or 4 IDH1-mutant astrocytomas showing loss of nuclear ATRX were present in the donors. The samples were drawn from NOA16, a multicentre, single-arm, open-label phase I trial in Germany that tested a mutant IDH1 peptide vaccine in humans for the first time. Genomic DNA for TCRB sequencing was extracted from EDTA blood using the DNeasy Blood and Tissue Kit. A note on this clone: What antigen it recognizes has not been identified. No base quality information exists; no much larger clone differs at one position.

The V gene is TRBV27 and the J gene is TRBJ2-7, with 10 middle bases fitting TRBD1. The clonotype was recovered from a man younger than 30 with glioma. The sample in question was PBMCs, obtained from a glioma patient whose treatment included an IDH1 peptide vaccine. CDR3 loop: CASRGRTGGYEQYF. The DNA sequence follows: TGTGCCAGCAGGGGGCGGACAGGGGGCTACGAGCAGTACTTC.